This is a list of T cell receptor beta chains from one sample in a study of T-cell reconstitution after alpha-beta-depleted transplantation in children. TCRdb re-analysed the PCR reads in MiXCR, keeping a single row per CDR3 protein. This repertoire shows a few hundred thousand distinct CDR3 sequences, 10% to 15% found once; its top ten account for about 2%. This sample comprised PBMCs, mostly from graft donor cells, obtained 360 days after TCRalphabeta/CD19-depleted stem cell transplant. All receptors derive from a male patient younger than 18 who had a stem cell transplant for acute myeloid leukemia, so the T cells may come from the graft donor. The CDR3 runs from the conserved cysteine through the conserved F or W. Fields, in order: J gene, D gene, V gene, CDR3 length, clone size, CDR3 protein, CDR3 DNA. The D gene is left open where the match is weak. Size is omitted from some rows. Given values are once, few, many or a class for expanded clones.

j_gene: TRBJ2-5; d_gene: .; v_gene: TRBV20-1; len: 14; abundance: few; CDR3aa: CSARENRDQETQYF; CDR3nt: TGCAGTGCTAGAGAGAACAGAGACCAAGAGACCCAGTACTTC
j_gene: TRBJ2-7; d_gene: TRBD1; v_gene: TRBV20-1; len: 15; abundance: .; CDR3aa: CSARDPGTVSYEQYF; CDR3nt: TGCAGTGCTAGAGATCCGGGGACAGTCTCCTACGAGCAGTACTTC
j_gene: TRBJ2-3; d_gene: .; v_gene: TRBV7-6; len: 14; abundance: .; CDR3aa: CASSLAVGTDTQYF; CDR3nt: TGTGCCAGCAGCTTAGCGGTCGGAACAGATACGCAGTATTTT
j_gene: TRBJ2-7; d_gene: .; v_gene: TRBV10-3; len: 12; abundance: few; CDR3aa: CAIARGGLEQYF; CDR3nt: TGTGCCATCGCACGGGGCGGATTGGAGCAGTACTTC
j_gene: TRBJ2-3; d_gene: .; v_gene: TRBV7-2; len: 14; abundance: .; CDR3aa: CASSLGVLWDTQYF; CDR3nt: TGTGCCAGCAGCTTAGGGGTTCTTTGGGATACGCAGTATTTT
j_gene: TRBJ1-5; d_gene: .; v_gene: TRBV20-1; len: 14; abundance: few; CDR3aa: CSASTDISNQPQHF; CDR3nt: TGCAGTGCTAGCACGGACATCAGCAATCAGCCCCAGCATTTT
j_gene: TRBJ2-5; d_gene: TRBD2; v_gene: TRBV3-1; len: 18; abundance: few; CDR3aa: CASSQVPISGRFQETQYF; CDR3nt: TGTGCCAGCAGCCAAGTCCCCATCAGCGGGAGGTTCCAAGAGACCCAGTACTTC
j_gene: TRBJ2-7; d_gene: TRBD2; v_gene: TRBV6-5; len: 15; abundance: .; CDR3aa: CASVTSGPSTYEQYF; CDR3nt: TGTGCCAGTGTTACTAGCGGACCTTCAACCTACGAGCAGTACTTC
j_gene: TRBJ2-5; d_gene: TRBD1; v_gene: TRBV28; len: 11; abundance: .; CDR3aa: CASSAGQALYF; CDR3nt: TGTGCCAGCAGTGCGGGACAGGCCTTGTACTTC
j_gene: TRBJ2-7; d_gene: .; v_gene: TRBV7-8; len: 12; abundance: few; CDR3aa: CASSTLRVEQYF; CDR3nt: TGTGCCAGCAGCACCCTCAGGGTCGAGCAGTACTTC
j_gene: TRBJ2-5; d_gene: .; v_gene: TRBV29-1; len: 13; abundance: many; CDR3aa: CSVYVVGLETQYF; CDR3nt: TGCAGCGTTTACGTGGTGGGTTTGGAGACCCAGTACTTC
j_gene: TRBJ2-2; d_gene: .; v_gene: TRBV10-3; len: 15; abundance: few; CDR3aa: CAISESATTGGELFF; CDR3nt: TGTGCCATCAGTGAGTCTGCGACTACGGGCGGGGAGCTGTTTTTT
j_gene: TRBJ2-1; d_gene: .; v_gene: TRBV7-9; len: 14; abundance: .; CDR3aa: CASSLALAINEQFF; CDR3nt: TGTGCCAGCAGCTTAGCGTTGGCTATCAATGAGCAGTTCTTC
j_gene: TRBJ1-4; d_gene: .; v_gene: TRBV12-3/TRBV12-4; len: 14; abundance: .; CDR3aa: CASSPQGRNEKLFF; CDR3nt: TGTGCCAGCAGCCCCCAGGGACGGAATGAAAAACTGTTTTTT
j_gene: TRBJ2-1; d_gene: .; v_gene: TRBV7-9; len: 15; abundance: .; CDR3aa: CASSLTGVPYNEQFF; CDR3nt: TGTGCCAGCAGCTTAACCGGGGTCCCTTACAATGAGCAGTTCTTC